Below, 4 T cell receptor beta chains from the same sample are listed, as sequenced in a study of blood T cell repertoires in COVID-19. Measured with immunoSEQ multiplex PCR; TCRdb has only the in-frame clones, and not every one. In the table there are 250,000 or so clones, 85% to 90% of which are singletons. Sequenced material: peripheral blood. All receptors come from a woman in her forties who had recovered from COVID-19.

The genes are TRBV5-1 and TRBJ1-5, with 9 nucleotides matching TRBD1. The CDR3 contains 17 residues. The trim removed 0 bases at V and 3 bases at J, leaving 7 bases unmatched. CDR1 SGHRS and CDR2 YFSETQ come from the germline V gene. The CDR3 loop is CASSLVGRTGVNQPQHF. The CDR3 coding sequence is TGCGCCAGCAGCTTGGTTGGCAGGACAGGGGTCAATCAGCCCCAGCATTTT.

V and J are TRBV5-6 and TRBJ1-1; 9 bases map to TRBD1. The CDR3 contains 16 residues. V was pared by 4 bases and J by 1 base, with 8 bases of the junction left unmatched. Germline lookup yields CDR1 SGHDT and CDR2 YYEEEE. CDR3 in amino acids: CASSPGQGLKNTEAFF. DNA of the CDR3: TGTGCCAGCAGCCCGGGACAGGGTTTAAAGAACACTGAAGCTTTCTTT.

A word on this clone: Other nucleotide sequences in the sample specify the same CDR3. The CDR3 sequence is CASSSLGGTEAFF. CDR3 in DNA: TGCGCCAGCAGCTCGCTCGGGGGGACTGAAGCTTTCTTT. The rearrangement uses TRBV5-1 and TRBJ1-1, with D perhaps matching TRBD1 (5 bases). The CDR3 consists of 13 residues. Germline V gene data show CDR1 as SGHRS and CDR2 as YFSETQ. The V end lost 3 bases, the J end lost 5 bases, and 11 bases lay between the germline ends.

Concerning this clone itself: Other nucleotide sequences from this sample produce the same CDR3. The J gene is TRBJ2-7, the V gene TRBV5-1, with a weak D call TRBD1 (6 bases). Trimming removed 2 bases at V and 2 bases at J, with 8 bases between. CDR3 length equals 13 residues. Germline CDR1 and CDR2: SGHRS and YFSETQ. The CDR3 DNA sequence: TGCGCCAGCAGCTTTCAGGGGCCCTACGAGCAGTACTTC. It yields the protein CASSFQGPYEQYF.